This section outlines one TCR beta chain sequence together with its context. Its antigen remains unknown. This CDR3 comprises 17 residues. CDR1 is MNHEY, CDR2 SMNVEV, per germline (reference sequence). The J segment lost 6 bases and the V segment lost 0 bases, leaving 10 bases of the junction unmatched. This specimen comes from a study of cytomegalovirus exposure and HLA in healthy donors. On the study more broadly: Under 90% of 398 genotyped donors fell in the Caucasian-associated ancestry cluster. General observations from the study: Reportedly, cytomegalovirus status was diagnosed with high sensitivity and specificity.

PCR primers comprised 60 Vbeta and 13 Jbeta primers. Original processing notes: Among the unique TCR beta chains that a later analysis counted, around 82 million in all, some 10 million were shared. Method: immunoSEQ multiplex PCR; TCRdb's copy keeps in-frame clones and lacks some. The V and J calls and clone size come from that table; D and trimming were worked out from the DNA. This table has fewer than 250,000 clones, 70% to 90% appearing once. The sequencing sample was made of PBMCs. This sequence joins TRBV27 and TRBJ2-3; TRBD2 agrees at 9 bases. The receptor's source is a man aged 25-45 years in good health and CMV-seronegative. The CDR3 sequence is CASSLSPVGLASDTQYF. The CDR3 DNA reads TGTGCCAGCAGTTTATCCCCCGTAGGACTAGCGAGCGATACGCAGTATTTT.